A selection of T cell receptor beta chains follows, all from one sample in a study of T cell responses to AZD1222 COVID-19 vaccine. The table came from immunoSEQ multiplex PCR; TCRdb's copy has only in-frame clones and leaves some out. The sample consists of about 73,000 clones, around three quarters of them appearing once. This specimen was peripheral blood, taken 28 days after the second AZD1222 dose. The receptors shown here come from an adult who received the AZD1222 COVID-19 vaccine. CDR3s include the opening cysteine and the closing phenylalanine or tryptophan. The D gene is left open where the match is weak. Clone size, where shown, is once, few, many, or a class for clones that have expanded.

CASSFGQGQFF,TRBD1,11,TRBV6-5,-
CASSLEGRGVRTDTQYF,-,17,TRBV5-1,-
CAWSVGQGHQPQHF,TRBD1,14,TRBV30,-
CASREGGNYGYTF,-,13,TRBV6-5,-
CASSPPGTGGEQYF,TRBD1,14,TRBV18,-
CASSLRHLNSNQPQHF,-,16,TRBV19,-
CASSFGTVPSGNTIYF,TRBD1,16,TRBV28,-
CASSTPASGRNEQFF,TRBD2,15,TRBV6-2/TRBV6-3,-
CASSLVRGSSEQYF,-,14,TRBV5-4,few
CASSLATAGRVLYF,TRBD2,14,TRBV7-8,-
CASSLREDRGGTGELFF,-,17,TRBV28,-
CASSLQGWEKLFF,-,13,TRBV12-3/TRBV12-4,-
CASSLGAYAVEIGELFF,-,17,TRBV7-6,-
CASSPERIKNIQYF,-,14,TRBV7-2,-
CASSLYVTGGVGYGYTF,-,17,TRBV5-6,-
CATAQGSTGELFF,-,13,TRBV7-3,-
CASSGTSGDNEQFF,TRBD2,14,TRBV2,-
CASSFQPGGELFF,-,13,TRBV27,-
CASSFSQGAETQYF,TRBD1,14,TRBV6-5,-
CASRPGPIPSYEQYF,-,15,TRBV27,-
CASSPGTFNEQFF,-,13,TRBV12-3/TRBV12-4,-
CASSSRGVYVGNEQFF,TRBD2,16,TRBV9,-
CASSLGWDSRQETQYF,TRBD1,16,TRBV7-9,-